This T cell receptor (beta chain) came from a study of blood T cell repertoires in COVID-19. V lost 4 bases and J lost 0, with 7 bases in between. The CDR3 runs 13 residues. Germline V gene lookup returns CDR1 SGDLS and CDR2 YYNGEE. Authors' methods: For nucleated cells, counts were estimated from reference gene primer amplification. Here immunoSEQ multiplex PCR was the method, and the copy in TCRdb shows in-frame clones only, minus some. V, J and clone size are taken as reported in that table, and D and trimming were inferred from the DNA itself. In the table there are 35,000 to 55,000 clones, roughly 90% of which are singletons.

This TCR derives from a man aged 70-80 years with active COVID-19. The sequenced sample was peripheral blood. The V and J genes are TRBV9 and TRBJ1-1; D unclear. The DNA of the CDR3 is TGTGCCAGCAGCATTACAGTGAACACTGAAGCTTTCTTT. It specifies CASSITVNTEAFF. Filled out from reference TRBV9 and TRBJ1-1, the complete variable domain reads DSGVTQTPKHLITATGQRVTLRCSPRSGDLSVYWYQQSLDQGLQFLIQYYNGEERAKGNILERFSAQQFPDLHSELNLSSLELGDSALYFCASSITVNTEAFFGQGTRLTVV.